The 11 T cell receptor beta chains presented below share a single source sample, sequenced in a study of T-cell memory formation after mild COVID-19. In TCRdb, the 5' RACE reads were re-called with MiXCR into one record per CDR3 protein. Of 310,000 or so distinct CDR3 sequences in the sample, 15% to 20% are singletons; the top ten hold 22%. Sequenced: PBMCs or a T cell subset sorted from them (not recorded which). The receptors derive from a man between 18 and 35 years old who had mild COVID-19 (a few samples of this study predate the infection). Cell type and time point are not known.

This clonotype was counted between two and nine times. J is TRBJ2-1 and V is TRBV5-1; TRBD2 matches at 7 bases. CDR3 length: 15 residues. Trimming removed 4 bases from V and 4 bases from J; junction bases left unmatched: 8. The germline V gene encodes CDR1 SGHRS and CDR2 YFSETQ. CDR3 DNA sequence: TGCGCCAGCAGCCCAAGCGGGGACGTATACAATGAGCAGTTCTTC. It specifies CASSPSGDVYNEQFF.

The chain joins TRBV4-1 to TRBJ2-3; no clear D. The CDR3 runs to 13 residues. Trimming pared 4 bases from V and 6 bases from J, leaving 11 bases between. CDR1 and CDR2 (germline): MGHRA, YSYEKL. In DNA form, the CDR3 reads TGCGCCAGCAGCCCCTACTTTGGGGATACGCAGTATTTT. Its translation: CASSPYFGDTQYF.

This clonotype was seen ten or more times. This chain uses TRBV7-2 with TRBJ2-3; TRBD2 is a possible D gene (5 bases). Germline CDR1 and CDR2: SGHTA and FQGNSA. The CDR3 sequence is 13 residues long. V lost 5 bases to trimming and J lost 11 bases, with 17 bases between them. The chain's CDR3 is CASSIFIGAGQYF. In DNA form, the CDR3 reads TGTGCCAGCAGCATCTTCATAGGTGCGGGGCAGTATTTT.

This clonotype has a handful of counts. This chain joins TRBV5-1 and TRBJ2-5, with a weak D call TRBD1 (5 bases). This CDR3 comprises 13 residues. V was clipped by 0 bases and J by 5 bases, with 8 bases between them. Germline-derived CDR1 and CDR2 are SGHRS and YFSETQ. This CDR3 reads CASSLGRAETQYF. CDR3 in DNA: TGCGCCAGCAGCTTGGGCAGGGCCGAGACCCAGTACTTC.

This clonotype has only a few counts. The chain combines TRBV29-1 with TRBJ1-2; D not resolved. Germline CDR1 is SQVTM and CDR2 is ANQGSEA. This CDR3 has 13 residues. Deletions cut 5 bases from V and 4 bases from J, with 14 bases between. The CDR3 reads CSVREPISYGYTF. CDR3 in DNA: TGCAGCGTTCGAGAACCGATTTCCTATGGCTACACCTTC.

V gene TRBV5-4 combines with J gene TRBJ2-6, with 8 bases fitting TRBD1. J gave up 4 bases and V 6 bases, and 12 bases lay outside the gene matches. This CDR3 has 17 amino acids. The germline V gene encodes CDR1 SGHNT and CDR2 YYREEE (reference sequence). This CDR3 reads CASTRGQGAQGANVLTF. CDR3 in DNA: TGTGCCAGCACCCGGGGGCAGGGGGCGCAGGGGGCCAACGTCCTGACTTTC.

Worth noting for this clonotype: Compared with germline, one end of the junction differs, possibly owing to a read error. This rearrangement joins TRBV7-2 to TRBJ2-5; D remains ambiguous. CDR1 and CDR2 from the germline V gene are SGHTA and FQGNSA. The CDR3 sequence is 12 residues long. This CDR3 reads CDSSVTPPPQYF. DNA for the CDR3: TGTGACAGCAGCGTGACGCCGCCGCCCCAGTACTTC.

The chain has TRBV7-6 and TRBJ2-1; no firm D call. The CDR3 has 13 amino acids. Trimming removed 4 bases from V and 4 bases from J, with 8 bases in between. Germline CDR1 SGHVS, CDR2 FNYEAQ. CDR3 DNA sequence: TGTGCCAGCAGCTCAATAGGATACAATGAGCAGTTCTTC. Amino acids: CASSSIGYNEQFF.

The chain joins TRBV7-2 to TRBJ2-2; D is perhaps TRBD2 (6 bases). V shed 3 bases and J shed 3 bases, with 11 bases lying between them. Germline CDR1 SGHTA, CDR2 FQGNSA. This CDR3 has 15 residues. The CDR3 reads CASSLSGVDTGELFF. CDR3 nucleotides: TGTGCCAGCAGCTTGTCGGGGGTAGACACCGGGGAGCTGTTTTTT.

This clonotype was seen a handful of times. The CDR3 loop is CASSYLFVGGGDTEAFF. CDR3 nucleotide sequence: TGTGCCAGCAGTTACCTTTTCGTGGGGGGCGGCGACACTGAAGCTTTCTTT. The V call is TRBV6-8, the J call TRBJ1-1, with TRBD1 as a possible D gene (6 bases). Germline-derived CDR1 and CDR2 are MNHGY and SAAAGT. V was pared by 2 bases and J by 3 bases, with 19 bases between. The CDR3 spans 17 residues.

This clonotype was recorded many times. The CDR3: CATKTGGGDTQYF. CDR3 sequence (DNA): TGTGCCACTAAGACAGGGGGCGGAGATACGCAGTATTTT. The rearrangement links TRBV24-1 to TRBJ2-3; TRBD1 aligns across 10 bases. The CDR3 runs to 13 residues. Germline assignment: CDR1 KGHDR and CDR2 SFDVKD. V lost 10 bases, J lost 5 bases, and 5 bases stayed unmatched.